One and the same sample provided the 21 T cell receptor beta chains below, sequenced in a study of beta chain features in type 1 diabetes. All of the isolated RNA was reverse transcribed, so expressed TCRB transcripts were sequenced. This table comes from immunoSEQ multiplex PCR, and its TCRdb copy is limited to in-frame clones, with some not included. The sample lists 300,000 to 400,000 clones, 10% to 15% occurring once. Sequencing was carried out using naive CD4+ T cells from blood. These receptors all come from a man between 18 and 35 years old in good health.

A word on this clone: At one of its ends the junction is not consistent with the germline gene, which may arise from a read error. The rearrangement uses TRBV7-7 and TRBJ2-7; 7 bases agree with TRBD1. CDR1 is SSHAT and CDR2 is FNYEAQ in the germline V gene (reference sequence). CDR3 size: 13 residues. The CDR3 region has the DNA TGTGCTAGCAGCCCAGAAAGGGGGCGCGAGCAGTACTTC. This sequence encodes CASSPERGREQYF.

V and J are TRBV6-1 and TRBJ1-5, with TRBD1 as a possible D gene (6 bases). V lost 6 bases and J 4 bases, leaving 13 bases between the germline ends. Germline V gene lookup returns CDR1 MNHNS and CDR2 SASEGT. CDR3 length: 14 amino acids. The CDR3 is CASSNREGNQPQHF. The CDR3 DNA sequence: TGTGCCAGCAGCAACAGGGAAGGGAATCAGCCCCAGCATTTT.

V gene TRBV20-1 combines with J gene TRBJ1-2, with a tentative D call TRBD1 (5 bases). The CDR3 is 11 amino acids. The germline V gene encodes CDR1 DFQATT and CDR2 SNEGSKA (reference sequence). The CDR3 DNA reads TGCAGAGCCGGGGGGAGGGGAGGCTACACCTTC. Its translation is CRAGGRGGYTF.

This rearrangement joins TRBV7-8 to TRBJ2-2; TRBD1 might be the D (6 bases). V was shortened by 6 bases and J by 5 bases, with 7 bases between the two germline ends. The CDR3 length is 12 residues. Per the germline V gene, CDR1 is SGHVS and CDR2 is FQNEAQ. The CDR3 DNA reads as TGTGCCAGCAGGAGGGGGACCGGGGAGCTGTTTTTT. This translates into CASRRGTGELFF.

The chain uses TRBV27 and TRBJ2-3; a weak D match, TRBD1 (6 bases). There are 16 residues in the CDR3. Trimming stripped 2 bases from V and 2 bases from J, with 14 bases between. In germline, CDR1 is MNHEY, CDR2 SMNVEV (reference sequence). CDR3 loop: CASSLAAGATTDTQYF. In DNA, the CDR3 is TGTGCCAGCAGTTTAGCGGCAGGGGCCACCACAGATACGCAGTATTTT.

The chain joins TRBV9 to TRBJ2-2, with D perhaps TRBD2 (5 bases). The germline gives CDR1 SGDLS, CDR2 YYNGEE. This CDR3 has 14 amino acids. Trimming shortened V by 7 bases and J by 0 bases, and 10 bases separated the two germline ends. The CDR3: CASSDFTNTGELFF. The CDR3 nucleotides read TGTGCCAGCTCGGACTTTACGAACACCGGGGAGCTGTTTTTT.

V gene TRBV28 combines with J gene TRBJ1-2, with 10 bases lining up with TRBD1. The germline gives CDR1 MDHEN, CDR2 SYDVKM. The trim removed 7 bases at V and 8 bases at J, leaving 7 bases unmatched. The CDR3 totals 13 residues. The CDR3 here is CASIRDRGSGYTF. CDR3 bases: TGTGCCAGCATCCGGGACAGGGGAAGCGGCTACACCTTC.

This clone was counted between two and nine times. The chain uses TRBV30 and TRBJ1-2; 10 bases are a match to TRBD1. This CDR3 spans 19 amino acids. Trimming cost V 3 bases and J 1 base; bases outside gene matches: 17. In germline, CDR1 is GTSNPN, CDR2 SVGIG (reference sequence). The CDR3 nucleotides are TGTGCCTGGAGCCCTCTCGGGGGACAGGGGTGGGAGAGTAACTATGGCTACACCTTC. It codes for CAWSPLGGQGWESNYGYTF.

This clone turned up a few times. This chain connects TRBV29-1 to TRBJ1-2, with D uncertain. This CDR3 has 13 amino acids. Germline values: CDR1 SQVTM, CDR2 ANQGSEA. V shed 0 bases and J shed 6 bases, with 11 bases lying between them. The CDR3: CSVEDWATHGYTF. CDR3 sequence (DNA): TGCAGCGTTGAAGATTGGGCAACCCATGGCTACACCTTC.

The chain joins TRBV7-9 to TRBJ2-5; tentative D call: TRBD1 (5 bases). CDR1 and CDR2 (germline): SEHNR, FQNEAQ (reference sequence). CDR3 length: 13 residues. Trimming took off 4 bases at V and 5 bases at J, with 11 bases between the two ends. The CDR3 DNA sequence: TGTGCCAGCAGCTATTCCGCAGGGGAGACCCAGTACTTC. Translation: CASSYSAGETQYF.

This chain uses TRBV28 with TRBJ2-7, with 7 bases identical to TRBD2. With V trimmed by 7 bases and J by 6 bases, 12 bases remained unmatched. Germline V gives CDR1 MDHEN, CDR2 SYDVKM. The CDR3 loop spans 14 amino acids. As DNA, the CDR3 is TGTGCCAGCACTCTACAGCGGGAAACCGCCGAGCAGTACTTC. The encoded protein is CASTLQRETAEQYF. Full variable domain (rest looked up from reference TRBV28 and TRBJ2-7): DVKVTQSSRYLVKRTGEKVFLECVQDMDHENMFWYRQDPGLGLRLIYFSYDVKMKEKGDIPEGYSVSREKKERFSLILESASTNQTSMYLCASTLQRETAEQYFGPGTRLTVT.

The chain is built from TRBV7-3 and TRBJ2-7, with a possible D match to TRBD2 (5 bases). Trimming pared 5 bases from V and 2 bases from J, leaving 10 bases between. Germline V gene data show CDR1 as SGHTA and CDR2 as FQGTGA. The CDR3 contains 13 residues. The CDR3 DNA reads TGTGCCAGCAGCCCCCGGGGTGCCTACGAGCAGTACTTC. Protein sequence: CASSPRGAYEQYF.

The chain links TRBV18 to TRBJ2-7, with D uncertain. The CDR3 consists of 13 residues. Germline V gene data show CDR1 as KGHSH and CDR2 as LQKENI. V lost 2 bases to trimming and J lost 0 bases, with 5 bases between them. This CDR3 is CASSPKSSYEQYF. In DNA, the CDR3 is TGTGCCAGCTCACCAAAGAGCTCCTACGAGCAGTACTTC.

This rearrangement joins TRBV5-1 to TRBJ1-3; D not resolved. Trimming took off 4 bases at V and 0 bases at J, with 8 bases between the two ends. The CDR3 spans 14 residues. Germline lookup yields CDR1 SGHRS and CDR2 YFSETQ. This CDR3 reads CASSEQRSGNTIYF. The CDR3 DNA follows: TGCGCCAGCAGCGAGCAACGCTCTGGAAACACCATATATTTT.

This chain joins TRBV5-1 and TRBJ1-2; D perhaps matches TRBD1 (5 bases). V lost 5 bases and J 2 bases, leaving 13 bases between the germline ends. The CDR3 runs 14 residues. Germline CDR1 and CDR2: SGHRS and YFSETQ. As DNA, the CDR3 is TGCGCCAGCAGGCTACAGGTAGCCAACTATGGCTACACCTTC. Translating gives CASRLQVANYGYTF.

This clone showed up just a few times. The V gene is TRBV7-2, the J gene TRBJ2-5, with 10 bases identical to TRBD1. Germline CDR1 and CDR2: SGHTA and FQGNSA. V lost 5 bases to trimming and J lost 4 bases; unmatched junction nucleotides: 7. The CDR3 spans 15 residues. This CDR3 is CASSGRQGARETQYF. CDR3 nucleotide sequence: TGTGCCAGCAGCGGGAGACAGGGGGCTCGAGAGACCCAGTACTTC.

The genes are TRBV29-1 and TRBJ2-3; TRBD2 is a possible D gene (6 bases). The CDR3 extends over 13 amino acids. Germline CDR1 SQVTM, CDR2 ANQGSEA. V was pared by 1 base and J by 4 bases, with 9 bases between. The CDR3 DNA reads TGCAGCGTTGAAGGGGGGGTTTCAGATACGCAGTATTTT. Protein product: CSVEGGVSDTQYF.

This clone appeared a few times. The V gene is TRBV28, the J gene TRBJ1-3, with D possibly TRBD1 on 6 matching bases. Germline CDR1 and CDR2: MDHEN and SYDVKM. V was shortened by 6 bases and J by 4 bases, with 16 bases between the two germline ends. The CDR3 runs to 15 residues. The CDR3 bases are TGTGCCAGCAGGACCGGCGCGGGGGCCGGAAACACCATATATTTT. It specifies CASRTGAGAGNTIYF.

This clone was counted between two and nine times. The CDR3 spells CASSPGTSGYNEQFF. The CDR3, as DNA: TGTGCCAGCAGTCCCGGGACTAGCGGGTACAATGAGCAGTTCTTC. The chain combines TRBV28 with TRBJ2-1, with 12 nucleotides matching TRBD2. Trimming removed 5 bases from V and 4 bases from J; junction bases left unmatched: 3. Germline V gene lookup returns CDR1 MDHEN and CDR2 SYDVKM. The CDR3 totals 15 residues.

V gene TRBV29-1 combines with J gene TRBJ2-1; 10 bases fit TRBD1. CDR1 and CDR2 from the germline V gene are SQVTM and ANQGSEA. Germline trimming cut 3 bases from V and 6 bases from J; bases unmatched to any gene: 5. The CDR3 is 14 residues long. The CDR3 coding sequence is TGCAGCGTTGAGGGGGACAGGGGAATCAATGAGCAGTTCTTC. Its translation is CSVEGDRGINEQFF.

J is TRBJ1-1 and V is TRBV14, with TRBD1 identical over 9 bases. The CDR3 covers 11 residues. V was clipped by 3 bases and J by 10 bases; unmatched bases: 0. From germline, CDR1 is SGHDN and CDR2 FVKESK. CDR3 nucleotides: TGTGCCAGCAGCCAGGGACAGGGAGCTTTCTTT. Amino acid sequence: CASSQGQGAFF.